This is a list of T cell receptor beta chains from one sample in a study of blood T cell repertoires in COVID-19. The method was immunoSEQ multiplex PCR; TCRdb's version includes in-frame clones alone and lacks a portion of them. The sample yields over 45,000 clones, roughly 90% seen once. Sequencing was done on a sample of peripheral blood. The source of these receptors is a woman aged 80 or older with acute or convalescent COVID-19. The conserved cysteine and the conserved F or W are not part of the CDR3 here. The D gene is left open where the match is weak. Clone size, where shown, is once, few, many, or a class for clones that have expanded.

TRBV29-1 | TRBD1 | 14 | - | SVDSEGTGNRNGYT
TRBV7-9 | TRBD1 | 12 | medium-sized | ASTTQGQGDEQY
TRBV19 | TRBD2 | 11 | - | ASLAGGWNEQF
TRBV6-5 | - | 11 | - | ASTSTAQETQY
TRBV2 | TRBD2 | 12 | - | ASRRSGVQETQY
TRBV5-5 | - | 14 | - | ASSFLGVLVNTEAF
TRBV5-6 | - | 13 | - | ASSPVQGSNTEAF
TRBV5-1 | - | 9 | - | ASSREQTQY
TRBV28 | - | 13 | few | ASSFSREGNQPQH
TRBV7-9 | - | 12 | - | ASSLTAYNSPLH
TRBV19 | TRBD2 | 14 | - | ASSTLGLAETDTQY
TRBV27 | TRBD2 | 15 | - | ASSLPTGGARTDTQY
TRBV7-9 | - | 12 | once | ASSLGGQIYGYT
TRBV11-2 | - | 14 | - | ASSLLGGGASDTQY
TRBV11-3 | TRBD2 | 12 | - | ASSLGGAQETQY
TRBV10-1 | - | 13 | few | ASSAGTVNTGELF
TRBV5-4 | TRBD1 | 14 | - | ASSLAPRTGLHGYT
TRBV5-5 | TRBD1 | 11 | - | ASSLHRGYEQY
TRBV11-2 | TRBD2 | 12 | - | ASSPGLVTYEQY
TRBV7-8 | TRBD1 | 13 | - | ASSLGQDYNSPLH
TRBV29-1 | TRBD1 | 10 | - | SGWDSKNIQY
TRBV6-5 | - | 12 | - | ASSYSGGNTEAF
TRBV18 | TRBD1 | 13 | - | ASSPRQGRSTEAF
TRBV5-1 | - | 13 | - | ASSSSSGIENIQY